This is a list of T cell receptor beta chains from one sample in a study of early stage breast cancer tumors. Measured with immunoSEQ multiplex PCR; TCRdb has only the in-frame clones, and not every one. The sample consists of about 36,000 clones, over 70% of them appearing once. The source material was blood. These receptors originate from a person in their sixties with breast cancer. CDR3s include the opening cysteine and the closing phenylalanine or tryptophan. The D gene is left open where the match is weak. Only some rows state a clone size, as once, few, many or a class for expanded clones.

j_gene: TRBJ1-2; abundance: -; v_gene: TRBV9; d_gene: -; CDR3nt: TGTGCCAGCAGCGTAGGAGGACACGCTGCTAACTATGGCTACACCTTC; CDR3aa: CASSVGGHAANYGYTF
j_gene: TRBJ2-2; abundance: -; v_gene: TRBV6-5; d_gene: -; CDR3nt: TGTGCCAGCAGTTACCCCTCGGGCACCGGGGAGCTGTTTTTT; CDR3aa: CASSYPSGTGELFF
j_gene: TRBJ1-2; abundance: -; v_gene: TRBV5-1; d_gene: -; CDR3nt: TGCGCCAGCAGCCAACAGGGAGCCTATGGCTACACCTTC; CDR3aa: CASSQQGAYGYTF
j_gene: TRBJ2-7; abundance: few; v_gene: TRBV19; d_gene: -; CDR3nt: TGTGCCAGTAGTAAACTAGCTCAAGGCTCCGAGCAGTACTTC; CDR3aa: CASSKLAQGSEQYF
j_gene: TRBJ2-4; abundance: -; v_gene: TRBV19; d_gene: -; CDR3nt: TGTGCCAGTTGCCCCACGGGACATGTGACCAAAAACATTCAGTACTTC; CDR3aa: CASCPTGHVTKNIQYF
j_gene: TRBJ1-4; abundance: -; v_gene: TRBV30; d_gene: -; CDR3nt: TGTGCCTGGAGTTCCAGGGGAGAAAAACTGTTTTTT; CDR3aa: CAWSSRGEKLFF
j_gene: TRBJ2-7; abundance: -; v_gene: TRBV6-4; d_gene: TRBD2; CDR3nt: TGTGCCAGCAGTGAACTAGCGGGACCCTCCTACGAGCAGTACTTC; CDR3aa: CASSELAGPSYEQYF
j_gene: TRBJ1-1; abundance: -; v_gene: TRBV18; d_gene: TRBD1; CDR3nt: TGTGCCAGCTCACCAAACAGGGGGAACACTGAAGCTTTCTTT; CDR3aa: CASSPNRGNTEAFF
j_gene: TRBJ1-6; abundance: -; v_gene: TRBV6-6; d_gene: -; CDR3nt: TGTGCCAGCAGTTACAGCCCAGGGAGCTCACCCCTCCACTTT; CDR3aa: CASSYSPGSSPLHF
j_gene: TRBJ1-2; abundance: -; v_gene: TRBV27; d_gene: -; CDR3nt: TGTGCCAGCAGTTTATTAGGGGTCGGCGGCTACACCTTC; CDR3aa: CASSLLGVGGYTF
j_gene: TRBJ2-1; abundance: -; v_gene: TRBV15; d_gene: TRBD2; CDR3nt: TGTGCCACCAGCACTAGCGGGACGGCTGTCAATGAGCAGTTCTTC; CDR3aa: CATSTSGTAVNEQFF
j_gene: TRBJ2-5; abundance: few; v_gene: TRBV27; d_gene: -; CDR3nt: TGTGCCAGCAGTTTCGGACTACCGGGGGAGACCCAGTACTTC; CDR3aa: CASSFGLPGETQYF
j_gene: TRBJ2-3; abundance: -; v_gene: TRBV5-3; d_gene: TRBD1; CDR3nt: TGTGCCAGAAATGACAGGGGGCTGACAGATACGCAGTATTTT; CDR3aa: CARNDRGLTDTQYF
j_gene: TRBJ1-4; abundance: -; v_gene: TRBV7-6; d_gene: -; CDR3nt: TGTGCCAGCAGCTCCCGAGGACGGGGAGATCATGAAAAACTGTTTTTT; CDR3aa: CASSSRGRGDHEKLFF
j_gene: TRBJ2-1; abundance: -; v_gene: TRBV5-1; d_gene: TRBD2; CDR3nt: TGCGCCAGCAGCTTAAGCGGGGGGGAAGTGGGGTGGCAGTTCTTC; CDR3aa: CASSLSGGEVGWQFF